There are many counts of the clone carrying this TCR beta chain. This sample is part of a study of T cells after yellow fever vaccination. General study findings and limits: Nearly all vaccine-responding clonotypes were undetectable in sorted memory subsets on day 0. The study found a weaker secondary response that peaked faster, day 5 versus 15.

V was pared by 3 bases and J by 2 bases, with 8 bases between. The CDR3 loop spans 14 amino acids. Per germline, CDR1 MNHEY and CDR2 SVGAGI. Synthesis of TCR cDNA relied on 5'RACE template switching, which attached a universal primer site and UMIs. TCRdb re-called the 5' RACE reads through MiXCR, storing one row per CDR3 protein. This sample carries around 25,000 distinct CDR3 sequences, less than 3.5% of them seen once, and the ten largest clones take 0.8% to 1%. The chain links TRBV6-5 to TRBJ1-3; weak D call: TRBD1 (5 bases). The receptor's source is a man younger than 30 who received the YFV17D yellow fever vaccine. Sequencing used PBMCs, either bulk or a sorted T-cell subset (CD4+, CD8+, memory, or dextramer-sorted; not recorded which), obtained roughly seven weeks after the first yellow fever vaccination. The CDR3 here is CASSYSTAGNTIYF. The CDR3 coding sequence is TGTGCCAGCAGTTATTCGACAGCTGGAAACACCATATATTTT.